This T cell receptor (beta chain) was recorded in a study of CD8+ T cells in alopecia areata. Overall study: Among treated patients, oral tofacitinib was administered at 5 to 10 mg twice daily. Affected scalp percentage determined the severity score of treated patients.

The CDR3 is made up of 22 amino acids. V lost 1 base and J lost 0, with 25 bases in between. CDR1 and CDR2 (germline): PRHDT, FYEKMQ (reference sequence). Treatment denoted: oral pan-JAK inhibitor, 5-10 mg twice daily. The researchers isolated CD4+ and CD8+ T cells from PBMCs by sorting. Sequencing used cDNA as its template, made by extracting RNA and reverse transcribing it. Sequencing was performed with immunoSEQ multiplex PCR; in TCRdb, only in-frame clones are kept and a portion is missing. The table has more than 150,000 clones, around 56% seen once. The input for sequencing was CD4+ T cells sorted from blood, taken at week 4, from a patient treated with tofacitinib. This TCR derives from a human donor with alopecia areata. The chain is built from TRBV13 and TRBJ1-6; D unresolved. CDR3 nucleotides: TGTGCCAGCAGCTTAGCCACCGGGTTGGGTTACACCCTAAACTCCTATAATTCACCCCTCCACTTT. Translating it yields CASSLATGLGYTLNSYNSPLHF.